What follows are 9 T cell receptor beta chains derived from one specimen sequenced in a study of T cell responses to AZD1222 COVID-19 vaccine. Clones were sequenced by immunoSEQ multiplex PCR, and TCRdb holds only the in-frame ones, with some missing. The sample lists tens of thousands of clones; approximately 87% were seen once. The sequenced sample was peripheral blood, obtained 28 days after the second AZD1222 dose. These receptors all come from an adult who received the AZD1222 COVID-19 vaccine.

CDR3: CASSPHFGEQFF. The CDR3, as DNA: TGTGCCAGCAGCCCACATTTCGGCGAGCAGTTCTTC. The V and J genes are TRBV7-9 and TRBJ2-1; the D is unclear. The CDR3 is 12 amino acids. V shed 5 bases and J shed 10 bases, with 12 bases lying between them. CDR1 and CDR2 (germline): SEHNR, FQNEAQ (reference sequence).

The rearrangement joins TRBV5-4 to TRBJ2-3; D perhaps matches TRBD1 (5 bases). Germline CDR1 and CDR2: SGHNT and YYREEE (reference sequence). The CDR3 runs to 13 residues. Trimming removed 1 base from V and 5 bases from J, with 8 bases in between. CDR3 residues: CASSLSGRDTQYF. CDR3 nucleotide sequence: TGTGCCAGCAGCTTGTCAGGGCGAGATACGCAGTATTTT.

As to this clone: At one end, the junction sequence differs from germline, possibly due to a read error. The chain employs TRBV7-9 and TRBJ1-4; D perhaps matches TRBD1 (6 bases). The CDR3 has 16 amino acids. Germline CDR1 reads SEHNR; CDR2 reads FQNEAQ (reference sequence). For the CDR3, the DNA is TGTGCCAGCAGCATACTAACCGGGACAACAAATGAAAAACTGTTTTTT. Amino acids: CASSILTGTTNEKLFF.

This clone showed up just once. The chain links TRBV28 to TRBJ2-1; 11 nucleotides align to TRBD2. This CDR3 comprises 15 residues. V dropped 6 bases and J dropped 8; count of bases not matched to a gene: 9. From germline, CDR1 is MDHEN and CDR2 SYDVKM. The CDR3 DNA reads as TGTGCCAGCAGACGGATGACTAGCGGGAAACATGAGCAGTTCTTC. Encoded protein: CASRRMTSGKHEQFF.

The chain joins TRBV11-3 to TRBJ2-6, with 8 nucleotides matching TRBD1. Germline V gene data show CDR1 as SGHNT and CDR2 as YENEEA. The CDR3 totals 17 residues. V gave up 6 bases and J gave up 1 base; unmatched junction bases: 8. The chain's CDR3 is CASSFPGQVSGANVLTF. The CDR3 bases are TGTGCCAGCAGTTTCCCGGGACAGGTATCTGGGGCCAACGTCCTGACTTTC.

The rearrangement joins TRBV18 to TRBJ1-4, with D unclear. Trimming took 0 bases from V and 0 from J, leaving 2 bases between them. Germline V gene data show CDR1 as KGHSH and CDR2 as LQKENI. The length of the CDR3 is 14 residues. This CDR3 reads CASSPPSTNEKLFF. The CDR3 DNA reads as TGTGCCAGCTCACCACCGTCAACTAATGAAAAACTGTTTTTT.

The chain links TRBV11-2 to TRBJ1-4; D might be TRBD1 (5 bases). Looked up from germline, CDR1 is SGHAT and CDR2 is FQNNGV. The V gene lost 2 bases and the J gene lost 1 base, with 8 bases spanning the gap. The CDR3 loop spans 15 amino acids. The CDR3 DNA reads TGTGCCAGCAGCTTAAGGGGAGGAACTAATGAAAAACTGTTTTTT. Its protein product is CASSLRGGTNEKLFF.

The V gene is TRBV9, the J gene TRBJ2-2, with 7 bases fitting TRBD2. V lost 4 bases and J lost 4; bases outside the gene matches: 1. CDR3 length: 13 residues. Per germline, CDR1 SGDLS and CDR2 YYNGEE. The CDR3 region is CASSPGGTGELFF. As DNA, the CDR3 is TGTGCCAGCAGCCCGGGGGGCACCGGGGAGCTGTTTTTT.

CDR3 in DNA: TGTGCCAGCAGCCACCCACCGACTAGCGGGCAGTACAATGAGCAGTTCTTC. Protein: CASSHPPTSGQYNEQFF. This chain joins TRBV7-2 and TRBJ2-1; 10 nucleotides match TRBD2. The trim removed 5 bases at V and 4 bases at J, leaving 11 bases unmatched. CDR1 is SGHTA and CDR2 is FQGNSA in the germline V gene. This CDR3 contains 17 residues.